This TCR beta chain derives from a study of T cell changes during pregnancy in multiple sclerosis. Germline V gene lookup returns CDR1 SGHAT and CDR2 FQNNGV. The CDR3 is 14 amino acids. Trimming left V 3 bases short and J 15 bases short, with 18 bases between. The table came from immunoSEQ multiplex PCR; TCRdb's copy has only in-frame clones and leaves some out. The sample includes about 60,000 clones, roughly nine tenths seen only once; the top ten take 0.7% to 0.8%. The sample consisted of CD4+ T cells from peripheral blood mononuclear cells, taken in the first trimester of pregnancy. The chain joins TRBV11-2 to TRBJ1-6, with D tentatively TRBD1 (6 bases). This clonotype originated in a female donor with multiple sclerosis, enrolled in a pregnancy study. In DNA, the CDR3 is TGTGCCAGCAGCTTTGACGACCGGGGGGCGGTCCTCCACTTT. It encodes CASSFDDRGAVLHF. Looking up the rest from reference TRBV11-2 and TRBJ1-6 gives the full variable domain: EAGVAQSPRYKIIEKRQSVAFWCNPISGHATLYWYQQILGQGPKLLIQFQNNGVVDDSQLPKDRFSAERLKGVDSTLKIQPAKLEDSAVYLCASSFDDRGAVLHFGNGTRLTVT.